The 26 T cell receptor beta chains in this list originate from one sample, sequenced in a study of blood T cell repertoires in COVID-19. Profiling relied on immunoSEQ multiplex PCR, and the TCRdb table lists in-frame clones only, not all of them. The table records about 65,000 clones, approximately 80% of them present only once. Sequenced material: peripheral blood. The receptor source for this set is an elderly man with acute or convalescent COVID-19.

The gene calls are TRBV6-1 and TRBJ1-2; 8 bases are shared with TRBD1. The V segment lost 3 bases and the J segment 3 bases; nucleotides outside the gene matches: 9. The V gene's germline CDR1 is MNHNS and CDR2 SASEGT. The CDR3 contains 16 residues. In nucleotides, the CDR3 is TGTGCCAGCAGTGATCGGGGACAGGACTTTCACTATGGCTACACCTTC. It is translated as CASSDRGQDFHYGYTF.

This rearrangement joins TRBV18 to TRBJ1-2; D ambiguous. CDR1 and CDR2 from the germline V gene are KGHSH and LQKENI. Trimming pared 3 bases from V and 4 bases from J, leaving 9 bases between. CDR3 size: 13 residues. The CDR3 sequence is CASSPSRFYGYTF. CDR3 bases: TGTGCCAGCTCACCTTCGCGTTTCTATGGCTACACCTTC.

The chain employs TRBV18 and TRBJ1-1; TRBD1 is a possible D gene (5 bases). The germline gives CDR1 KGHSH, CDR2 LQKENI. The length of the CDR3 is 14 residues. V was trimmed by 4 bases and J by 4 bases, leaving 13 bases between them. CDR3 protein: CASSHREGTTEAFF. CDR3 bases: TGTGCCAGCTCACACCGGGAGGGGACCACTGAAGCTTTCTTT.

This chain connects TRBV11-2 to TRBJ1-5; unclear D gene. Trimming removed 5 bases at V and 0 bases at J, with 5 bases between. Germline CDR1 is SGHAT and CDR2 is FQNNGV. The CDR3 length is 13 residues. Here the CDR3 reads CASSTSSNQPQHF. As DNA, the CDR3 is TGTGCCAGCAGCACCAGTAGCAATCAGCCCCAGCATTTT.

This CDR3 is CASSLATGNESPLHF. The CDR3 nucleotides are TGCGCCAGCAGCTTGGCCACAGGGAACGAATCACCCCTCCACTTT. The chain combines TRBV5-1 with TRBJ1-6; a weak D match, TRBD1 (6 bases). Germline V gives CDR1 SGHRS, CDR2 YFSETQ. Trimming took off 0 bases at V and 10 bases at J, with 14 bases between the two ends. The CDR3 is made up of 15 amino acids. Filled out from reference TRBV5-1 and TRBJ1-6, the complete variable domain reads KAGVTQTPRYLIKTRGQQVTLSCSPISGHRSVSWYQQTPGQGLQFLFEYFSETQRNKGNFPGRFSGRQFSNSRSEMNVSTLELGDSALYLCASSLATGNESPLHFGNGTRLTVT.

CDR3 region: CASSIRDDEQYF. CDR3 sequence (DNA): TGTGCCAGCTCAATCAGGGATGACGAGCAGTACTTC. The chain employs TRBV18 and TRBJ2-7, with D perhaps matching TRBD1 (5 bases). Trimming removed 5 bases from V and 5 bases from J, with 10 bases in between. Germline lookup yields CDR1 KGHSH and CDR2 LQKENI. The CDR3 is made up of 12 amino acids.

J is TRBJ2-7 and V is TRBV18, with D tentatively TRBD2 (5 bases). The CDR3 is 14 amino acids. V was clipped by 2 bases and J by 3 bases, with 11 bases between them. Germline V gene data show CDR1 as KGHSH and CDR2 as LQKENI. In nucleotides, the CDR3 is TGTGCCAGCTCACCAACACCTAGCAGCTACGAGCAGTACTTC. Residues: CASSPTPSSYEQYF.

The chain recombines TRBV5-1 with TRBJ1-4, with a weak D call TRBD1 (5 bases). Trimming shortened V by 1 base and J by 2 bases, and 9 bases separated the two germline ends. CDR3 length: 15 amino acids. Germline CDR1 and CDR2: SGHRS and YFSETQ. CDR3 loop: CASSLLSGTNEKLFF. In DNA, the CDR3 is TGCGCCAGCAGCTTGTTATCAGGGACTAATGAAAAACTGTTTTTT. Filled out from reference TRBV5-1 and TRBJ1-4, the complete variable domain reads KAGVTQTPRYLIKTRGQQVTLSCSPISGHRSVSWYQQTPGQGLQFLFEYFSETQRNKGNFPGRFSGRQFSNSRSEMNVSTLELGDSALYLCASSLLSGTNEKLFFGSGTQLSVL.

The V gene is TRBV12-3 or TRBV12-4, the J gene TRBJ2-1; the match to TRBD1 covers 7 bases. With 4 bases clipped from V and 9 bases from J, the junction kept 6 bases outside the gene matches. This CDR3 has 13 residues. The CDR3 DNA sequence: TGTGCCAGCAGTTCTCAAACAGGGGCTGAGCAGTTCTTC. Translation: CASSSQTGAEQFF.

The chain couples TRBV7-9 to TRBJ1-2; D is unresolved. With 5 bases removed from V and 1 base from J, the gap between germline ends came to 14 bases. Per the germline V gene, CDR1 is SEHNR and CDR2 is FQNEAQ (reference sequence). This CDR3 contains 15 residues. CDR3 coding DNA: TGTGCCAGCAGCCCCCATGGCGGATATAACTATGGCTACACCTTC. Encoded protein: CASSPHGGYNYGYTF. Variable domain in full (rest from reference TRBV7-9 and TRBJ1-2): DTGVSQNPRHKITKRGQNVTFRCDPISEHNRLYWYRQTLGQGPEFLTYFQNEAQLEKSRLLSDRFSAERPKGSFSTLEIQRTEQGDSAMYLCASSPHGGYNYGYTFGSGTRLTVV.

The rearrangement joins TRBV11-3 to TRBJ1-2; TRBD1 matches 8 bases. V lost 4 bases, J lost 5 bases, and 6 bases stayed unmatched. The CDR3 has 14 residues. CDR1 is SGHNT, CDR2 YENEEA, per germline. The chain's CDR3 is CASSSRQGLYGYTF. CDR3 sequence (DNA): TGTGCCAGCAGCTCCCGACAGGGGCTATATGGCTACACCTTC.

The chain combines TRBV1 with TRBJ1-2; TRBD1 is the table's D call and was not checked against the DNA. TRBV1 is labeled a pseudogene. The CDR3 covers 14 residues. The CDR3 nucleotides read TGCACCAGCAGCCAACAAGGGACAGAGACTGGCTACACCTTC. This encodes CTSSQQGTETGYTF.

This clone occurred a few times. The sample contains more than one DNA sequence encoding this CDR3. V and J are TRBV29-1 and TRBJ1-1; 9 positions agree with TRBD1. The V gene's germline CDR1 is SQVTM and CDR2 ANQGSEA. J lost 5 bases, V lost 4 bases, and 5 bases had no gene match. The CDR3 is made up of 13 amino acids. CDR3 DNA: TGCAGCGTTGGGGACAGGGCAGGGACTGAAGCTTTCTTT. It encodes CSVGDRAGTEAFF.

The CDR3 here is CASSQGADNQPQHF. Here the CDR3 DNA reads TGTGCCAGCAGCCAGGGGGCGGACAATCAGCCCCAGCATTTT. The J gene is TRBJ1-5, the V gene TRBV6-6; 8 bases match TRBD1. CDR3 length: 14 amino acids. Germline CDR1 reads MNHNY; CDR2 reads SVGAGI (reference sequence). Unmatched junction bases numbered 4, after V lost 6 bases and J lost 3 bases.

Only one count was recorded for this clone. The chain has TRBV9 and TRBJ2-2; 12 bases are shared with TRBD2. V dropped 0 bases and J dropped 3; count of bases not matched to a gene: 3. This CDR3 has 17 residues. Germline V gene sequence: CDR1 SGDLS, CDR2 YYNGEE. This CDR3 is CASSVELAGGYTGELFF. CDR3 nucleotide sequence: TGTGCCAGCAGCGTAGAACTAGCGGGGGGTTACACCGGGGAGCTGTTTTTT.

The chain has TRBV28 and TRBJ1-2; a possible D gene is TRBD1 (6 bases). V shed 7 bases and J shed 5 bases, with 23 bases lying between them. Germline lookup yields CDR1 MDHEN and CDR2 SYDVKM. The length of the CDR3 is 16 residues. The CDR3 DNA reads TGTGCCAGCATGGCTGGAGACAGGCCGGTGGGATATGGCTACACCTTC. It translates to CASMAGDRPVGYGYTF.

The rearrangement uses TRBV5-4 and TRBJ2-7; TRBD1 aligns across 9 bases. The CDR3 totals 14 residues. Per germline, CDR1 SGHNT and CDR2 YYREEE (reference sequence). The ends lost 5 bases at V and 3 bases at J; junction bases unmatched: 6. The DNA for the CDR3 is TGTGCCAGCAGGTTCTTGGGACAGGGCTACGAGCAGTACTTC. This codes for CASRFLGQGYEQYF.

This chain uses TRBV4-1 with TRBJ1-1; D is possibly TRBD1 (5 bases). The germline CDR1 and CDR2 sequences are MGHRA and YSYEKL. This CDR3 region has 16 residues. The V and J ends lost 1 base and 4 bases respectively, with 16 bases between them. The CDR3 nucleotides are TGCGCCAGCAGCCAAGGGCAAGGGGCGGGGGTCACTGAAGCTTTCTTT. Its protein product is CASSQGQGAGVTEAFF.

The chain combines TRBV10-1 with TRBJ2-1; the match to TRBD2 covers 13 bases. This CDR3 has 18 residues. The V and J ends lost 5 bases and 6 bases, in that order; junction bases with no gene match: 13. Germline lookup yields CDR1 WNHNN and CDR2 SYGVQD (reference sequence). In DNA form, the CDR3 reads TGCGCCAGCAGTAATGGACTAGCGGGGGCCCAACGATCCAATGAGCAGTTCTTC. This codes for CASSNGLAGAQRSNEQFF.

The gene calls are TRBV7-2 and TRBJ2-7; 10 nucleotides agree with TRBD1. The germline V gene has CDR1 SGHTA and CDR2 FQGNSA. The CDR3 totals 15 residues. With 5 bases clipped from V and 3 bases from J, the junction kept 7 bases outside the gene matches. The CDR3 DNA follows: TGTGCCAGCAGCGCCCCGACAGGGGGCGTCTACGAGCAGTACTTC. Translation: CASSAPTGGVYEQYF.

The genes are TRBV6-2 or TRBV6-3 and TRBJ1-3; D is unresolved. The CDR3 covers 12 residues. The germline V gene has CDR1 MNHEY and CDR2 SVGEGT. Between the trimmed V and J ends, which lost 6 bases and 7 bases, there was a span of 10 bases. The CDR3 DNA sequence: TGTGCCAGCAGCCCACCGGTGAACACCATATATTTT. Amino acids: CASSPPVNTIYF.

CDR3 sequence (DNA): TGTGCCAGCAGCCCCCAGGGACAGGGGGTCTACGAGCAGTACTTC. This translates into CASSPQGQGVYEQYF. The J gene is TRBJ2-7, the V gene TRBV14, with TRBD1 matching 11 bases. Germline V CDR1 and CDR2: SGHDN, FVKESK. With V trimmed by 4 bases and J by 3 bases, 5 bases remained unmatched. This CDR3 is 15 amino acids long.

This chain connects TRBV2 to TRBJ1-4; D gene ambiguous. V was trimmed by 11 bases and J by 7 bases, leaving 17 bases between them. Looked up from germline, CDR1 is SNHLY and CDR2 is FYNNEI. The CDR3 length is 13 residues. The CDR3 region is CASKTGVGEKLFF. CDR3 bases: TGTGCCTCTAAGACGGGAGTCGGTGAAAAACTGTTTTTT.

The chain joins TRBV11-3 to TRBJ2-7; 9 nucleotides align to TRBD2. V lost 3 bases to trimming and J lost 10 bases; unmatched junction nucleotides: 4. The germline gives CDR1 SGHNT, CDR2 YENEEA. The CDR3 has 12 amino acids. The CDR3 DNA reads TGTGCCAGCAGCTTGCCTAGCGGGGCCCAGTACTTC. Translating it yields CASSLPSGAQYF.

The CDR3: CASSYSQYEQYF. Here the CDR3 DNA reads TGTGCCAGCAGTTACTCGCAGTACGAGCAGTACTTC. This sequence joins TRBV6-6 and TRBJ2-7; D unresolved. The V end lost 0 bases, the J end lost 4 bases, and 4 bases lay between the germline ends. The CDR3 consists of 12 residues. Germline values: CDR1 MNHNY, CDR2 SVGAGI (reference sequence).

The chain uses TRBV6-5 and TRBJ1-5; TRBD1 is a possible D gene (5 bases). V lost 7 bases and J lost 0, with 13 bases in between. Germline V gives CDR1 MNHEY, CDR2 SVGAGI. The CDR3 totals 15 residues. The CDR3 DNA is TGTGCCAGCACCACAGGCAGATTTAGCAATCAGCCCCAGCATTTT. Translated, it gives CASTTGRFSNQPQHF.